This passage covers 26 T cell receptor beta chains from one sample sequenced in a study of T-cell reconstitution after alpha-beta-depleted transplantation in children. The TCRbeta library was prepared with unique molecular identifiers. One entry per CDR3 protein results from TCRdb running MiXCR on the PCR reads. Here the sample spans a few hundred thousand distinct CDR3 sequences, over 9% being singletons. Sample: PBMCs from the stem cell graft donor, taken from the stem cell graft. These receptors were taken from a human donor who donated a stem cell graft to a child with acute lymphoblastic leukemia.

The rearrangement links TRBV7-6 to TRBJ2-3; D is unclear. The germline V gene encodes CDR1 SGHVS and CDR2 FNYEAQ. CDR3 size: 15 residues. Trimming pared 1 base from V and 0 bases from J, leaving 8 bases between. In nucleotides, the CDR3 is TGTGCCAGCAGCTTAGACTACCCGAGCACAGATACGCAGTATTTT. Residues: CASSLDYPSTDTQYF.

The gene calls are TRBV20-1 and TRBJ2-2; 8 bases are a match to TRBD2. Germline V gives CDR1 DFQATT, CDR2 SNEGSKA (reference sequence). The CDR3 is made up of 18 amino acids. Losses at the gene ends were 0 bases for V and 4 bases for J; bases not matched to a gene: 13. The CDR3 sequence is CSARDRGGLAEITGELFF. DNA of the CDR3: TGCAGTGCTAGAGATCGCGGGGGGCTAGCGGAGATCACCGGGGAGCTGTTTTTT.

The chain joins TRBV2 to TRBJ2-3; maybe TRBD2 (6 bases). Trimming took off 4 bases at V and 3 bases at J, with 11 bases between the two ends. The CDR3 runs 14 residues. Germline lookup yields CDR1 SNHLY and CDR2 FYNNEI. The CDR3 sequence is CASSGASVTDTQYF. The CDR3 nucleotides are TGTGCCAGCAGTGGCGCTAGCGTAACAGATACGCAGTATTTT.

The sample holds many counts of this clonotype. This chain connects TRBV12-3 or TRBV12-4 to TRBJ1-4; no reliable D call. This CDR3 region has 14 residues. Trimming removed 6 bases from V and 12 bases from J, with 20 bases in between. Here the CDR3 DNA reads TGTGCCAGCAGCCTTAAACAGCACATGGCCGAACTGTTTTTT. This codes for CASSLKQHMAELFF.

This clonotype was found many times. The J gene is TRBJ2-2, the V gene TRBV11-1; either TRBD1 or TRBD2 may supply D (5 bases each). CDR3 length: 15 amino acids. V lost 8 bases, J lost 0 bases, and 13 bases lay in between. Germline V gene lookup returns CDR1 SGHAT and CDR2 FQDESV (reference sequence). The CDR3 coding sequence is TGTGCCAGCGACCCAGGGACGGCGAACACCGGGGAGCTGTTTTTT. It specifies CASDPGTANTGELFF.

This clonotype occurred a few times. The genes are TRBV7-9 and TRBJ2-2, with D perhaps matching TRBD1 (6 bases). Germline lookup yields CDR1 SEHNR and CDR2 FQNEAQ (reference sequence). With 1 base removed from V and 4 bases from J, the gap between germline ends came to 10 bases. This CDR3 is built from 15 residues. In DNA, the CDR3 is TGTGCCAGCAGCTTAGTGCTGGGGGCCACCGGGGAGCTGTTTTTT. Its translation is CASSLVLGATGELFF.

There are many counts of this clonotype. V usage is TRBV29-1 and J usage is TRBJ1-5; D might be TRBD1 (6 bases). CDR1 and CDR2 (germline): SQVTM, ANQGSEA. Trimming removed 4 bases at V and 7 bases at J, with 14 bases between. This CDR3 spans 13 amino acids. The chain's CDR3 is CSVAHRDGQPQHF. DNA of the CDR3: TGCAGCGTTGCCCACAGGGACGGGCAGCCCCAGCATTTT.

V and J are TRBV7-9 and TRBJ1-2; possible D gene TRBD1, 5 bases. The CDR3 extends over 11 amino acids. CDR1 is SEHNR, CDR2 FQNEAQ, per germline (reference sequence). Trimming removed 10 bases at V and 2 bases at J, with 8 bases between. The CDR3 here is CATRENYGYTF. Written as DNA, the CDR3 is TGTGCCACCAGGGAAAACTATGGCTACACCTTC.

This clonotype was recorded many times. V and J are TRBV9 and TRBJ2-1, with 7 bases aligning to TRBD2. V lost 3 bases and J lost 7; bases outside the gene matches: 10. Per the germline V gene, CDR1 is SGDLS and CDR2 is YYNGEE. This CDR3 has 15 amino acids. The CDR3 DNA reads TGTGCCAGCAGCGGGGGCGGGAGTCTGAGGAATGAGCAGTTCTTC. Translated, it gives CASSGGGSLRNEQFF.

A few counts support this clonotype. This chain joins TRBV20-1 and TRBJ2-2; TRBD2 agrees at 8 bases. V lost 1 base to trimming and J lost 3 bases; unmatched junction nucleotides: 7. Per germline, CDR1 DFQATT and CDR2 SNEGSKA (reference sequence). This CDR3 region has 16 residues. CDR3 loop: CSARVFAGGDTGELFF. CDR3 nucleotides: TGCAGTGCTAGAGTTTTCGCGGGAGGTGACACCGGGGAGCTGTTTTTT.

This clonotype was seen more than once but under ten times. The CDR3 DNA reads as TGTGCCAGCAAAGGACTAGCGGGACAGGATGAGCAGTTCTTC. Its translation: CASKGLAGQDEQFF. J is TRBJ2-1 and V is TRBV6-2 or TRBV6-3; 12 positions match TRBD2. The V segment lost 7 bases and the J segment 8 bases; nucleotides outside the gene matches: 6. In germline, CDR1 is MNHEY, CDR2 SVGEGT. This CDR3 has 14 residues.

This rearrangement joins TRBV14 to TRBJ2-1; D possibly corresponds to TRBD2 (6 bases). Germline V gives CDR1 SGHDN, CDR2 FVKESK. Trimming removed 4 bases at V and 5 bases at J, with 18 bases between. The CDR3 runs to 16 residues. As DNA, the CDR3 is TGTGCCAGCAGCCGAACTCCAAGGGGAGGCGACAATGAGCAGTTCTTC. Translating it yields CASSRTPRGGDNEQFF.

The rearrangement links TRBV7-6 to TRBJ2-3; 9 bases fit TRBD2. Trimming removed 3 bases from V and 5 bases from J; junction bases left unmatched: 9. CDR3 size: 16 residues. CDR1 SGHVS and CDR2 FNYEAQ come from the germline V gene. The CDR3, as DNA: TGTGCCAGCAGCTTCGTACTAGCGGGTCACGGAGATACGCAGTATTTT. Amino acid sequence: CASSFVLAGHGDTQYF. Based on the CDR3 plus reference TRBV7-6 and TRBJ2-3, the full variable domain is GAGVSQSPRYKVTKRGQDVALRCDPISGHVSLYWYRQALGQGPEFLTYFNYEAQQDKSGLPNDRFSAERPEGSISTLTIQRTEQRDSAMYRCASSFVLAGHGDTQYFGPGTRLTVL.

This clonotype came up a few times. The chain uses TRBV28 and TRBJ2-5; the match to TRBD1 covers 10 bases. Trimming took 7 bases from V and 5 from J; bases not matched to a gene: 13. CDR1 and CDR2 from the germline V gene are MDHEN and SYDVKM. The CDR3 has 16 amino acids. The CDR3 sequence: CASTPAGQGFGETQYF. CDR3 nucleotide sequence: TGTGCCAGCACTCCCGCGGGACAGGGGTTCGGGGAGACCCAGTACTTC.

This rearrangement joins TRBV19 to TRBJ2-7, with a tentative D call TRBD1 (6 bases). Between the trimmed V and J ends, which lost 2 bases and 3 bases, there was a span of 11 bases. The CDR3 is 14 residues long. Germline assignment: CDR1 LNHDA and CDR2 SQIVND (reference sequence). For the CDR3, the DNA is TGTGCCAGTAGTATAAAGGGACACAACTACGAGCAGTACTTC. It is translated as CASSIKGHNYEQYF.

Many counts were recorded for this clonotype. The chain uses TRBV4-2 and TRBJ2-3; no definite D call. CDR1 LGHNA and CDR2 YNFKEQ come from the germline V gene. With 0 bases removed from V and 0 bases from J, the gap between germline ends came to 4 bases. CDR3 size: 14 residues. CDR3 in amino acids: CASSQDGSTDTQYF. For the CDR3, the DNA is TGTGCCAGCAGCCAAGACGGCAGCACAGATACGCAGTATTTT.

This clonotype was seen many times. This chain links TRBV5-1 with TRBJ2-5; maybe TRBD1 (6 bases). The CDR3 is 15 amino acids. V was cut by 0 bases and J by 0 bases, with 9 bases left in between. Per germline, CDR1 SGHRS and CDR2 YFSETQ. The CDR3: CASSLGTAYQETQYF. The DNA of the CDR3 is TGCGCCAGCAGCTTGGGGACAGCGTACCAAGAGACCCAGTACTTC.

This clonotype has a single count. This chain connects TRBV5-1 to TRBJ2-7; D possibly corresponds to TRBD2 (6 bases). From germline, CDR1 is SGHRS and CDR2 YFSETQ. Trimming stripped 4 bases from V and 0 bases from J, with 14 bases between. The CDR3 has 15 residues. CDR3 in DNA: TGCGCCAGCAGCCCTGGAGGGGTCAGCTCCTACGAGCAGTACTTC. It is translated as CASSPGGVSSYEQYF.

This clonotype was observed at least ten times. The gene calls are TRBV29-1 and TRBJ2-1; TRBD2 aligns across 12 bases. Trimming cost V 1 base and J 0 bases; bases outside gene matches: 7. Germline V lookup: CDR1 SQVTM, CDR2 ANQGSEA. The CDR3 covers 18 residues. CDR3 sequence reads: CSVEGTSGALSSYNEQFF. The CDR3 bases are TGCAGCGTTGAAGGGACTAGCGGGGCCCTCAGCTCCTACAATGAGCAGTTCTTC.

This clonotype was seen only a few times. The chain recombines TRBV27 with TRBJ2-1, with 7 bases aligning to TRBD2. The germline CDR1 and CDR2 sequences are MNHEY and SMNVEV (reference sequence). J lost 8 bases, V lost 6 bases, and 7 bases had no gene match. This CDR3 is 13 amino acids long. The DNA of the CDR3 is TGTGCCAGCAGCCCCTGGGGGGGTGATGAGCAGTTCTTC. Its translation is CASSPWGGDEQFF.

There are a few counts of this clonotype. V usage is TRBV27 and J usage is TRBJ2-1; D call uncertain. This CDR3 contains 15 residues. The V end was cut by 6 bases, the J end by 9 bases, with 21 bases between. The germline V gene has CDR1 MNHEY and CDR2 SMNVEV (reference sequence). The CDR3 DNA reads TGTGCCAGCAGCCCGAGCCCCTTGTCTTTATCTGAGCAGTTCTTC. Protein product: CASSPSPLSLSEQFF.

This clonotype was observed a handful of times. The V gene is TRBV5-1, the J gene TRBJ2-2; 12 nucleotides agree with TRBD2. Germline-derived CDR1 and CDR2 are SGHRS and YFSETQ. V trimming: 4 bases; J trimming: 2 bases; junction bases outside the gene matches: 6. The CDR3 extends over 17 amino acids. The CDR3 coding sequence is TGCGCCAGCAGCGCCGGGACTAGCGGGCTAAACACCGGGGAGCTGTTTTTT. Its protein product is CASSAGTSGLNTGELFF.

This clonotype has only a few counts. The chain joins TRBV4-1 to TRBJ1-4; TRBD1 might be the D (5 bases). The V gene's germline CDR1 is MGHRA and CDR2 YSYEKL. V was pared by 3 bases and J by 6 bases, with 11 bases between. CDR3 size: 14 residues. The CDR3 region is CASSHSTVDEKLFF. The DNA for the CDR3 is TGCGCCAGCAGCCACTCGACAGTCGATGAAAAACTGTTTTTT.

The CDR3 DNA reads as TGTGCCAGCAGCGGTCCCGGACAGGGCCGACAAGAGACCCAGTACTTC. Translated, it gives CASSGPGQGRQETQYF. The J gene is TRBJ2-5, the V gene TRBV2; 8 nucleotides match TRBD1. The V segment lost 6 bases and the J segment 2 bases; nucleotides outside the gene matches: 11. The length of the CDR3 is 16 residues. The germline V gene has CDR1 SNHLY and CDR2 FYNNEI.

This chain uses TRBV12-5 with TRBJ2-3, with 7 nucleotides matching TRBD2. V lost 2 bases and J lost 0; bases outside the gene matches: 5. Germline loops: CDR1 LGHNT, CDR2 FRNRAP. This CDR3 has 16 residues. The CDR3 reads CASGLLVAGSTDTQYF. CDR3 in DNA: TGTGCTAGTGGTTTGTTGGTAGCGGGCAGCACAGATACGCAGTATTTT.

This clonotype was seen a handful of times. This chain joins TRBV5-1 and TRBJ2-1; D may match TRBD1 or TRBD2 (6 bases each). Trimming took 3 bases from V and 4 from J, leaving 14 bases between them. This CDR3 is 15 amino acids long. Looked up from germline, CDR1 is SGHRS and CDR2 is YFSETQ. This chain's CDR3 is CASSSTGARYNEQFF. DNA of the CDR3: TGCGCCAGCAGCTCCACGGGGGCGCGGTACAATGAGCAGTTCTTC.